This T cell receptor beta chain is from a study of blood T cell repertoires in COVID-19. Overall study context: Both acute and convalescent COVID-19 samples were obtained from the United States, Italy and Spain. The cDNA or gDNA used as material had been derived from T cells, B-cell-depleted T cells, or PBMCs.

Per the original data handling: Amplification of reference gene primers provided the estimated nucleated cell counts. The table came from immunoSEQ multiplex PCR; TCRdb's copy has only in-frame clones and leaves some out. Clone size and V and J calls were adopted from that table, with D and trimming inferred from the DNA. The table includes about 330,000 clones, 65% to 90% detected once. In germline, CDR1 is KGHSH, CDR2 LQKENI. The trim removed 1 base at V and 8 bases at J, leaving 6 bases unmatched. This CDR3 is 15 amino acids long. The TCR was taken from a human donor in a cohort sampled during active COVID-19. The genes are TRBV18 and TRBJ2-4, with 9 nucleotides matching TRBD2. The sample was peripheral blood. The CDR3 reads CASSPRSGGMDIQYF. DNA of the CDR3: TGTGCCAGCTCACCACGAAGCGGGGGGATGGACATTCAGTACTTC.